Following are 13 T cell receptor beta chains from one sample sequenced in a study of blood T cell repertoires in COVID-19. Measured with immunoSEQ multiplex PCR; TCRdb has only the in-frame clones, and not every one. The table records 150,000 or so clones, more than 80% of them present only once. The sample consisted of peripheral blood. The receptors were gathered from a man aged 18 to 35 with COVID-19, enrolled during active disease.

The chain recombines TRBV28 with TRBJ2-7; D unresolved. Germline values: CDR1 MDHEN, CDR2 SYDVKM. Trimming took off 3 bases at V and 0 bases at J, with 6 bases between the two ends. There are 13 residues in the CDR3. In DNA, the CDR3 is TGTGCCAGCAGTTTGAGCCTCTCCTACGAGCAGTACTTC. Translated, it gives CASSLSLSYEQYF.

V gene TRBV11-3 combines with J gene TRBJ1-1; D is ambiguous. This CDR3 spans 13 amino acids. V was trimmed by 5 bases and J by 3 bases, leaving 10 bases between them. Germline CDR1 and CDR2: SGHNT and YENEEA. CDR3 amino acids: CASSRGRHTEAFF. CDR3 DNA: TGTGCCAGCAGCCGCGGGAGACACACTGAAGCTTTCTTT. Filled out from reference TRBV11-3 and TRBJ1-1, the complete variable domain reads EAGVVQSPRYKIIEKKQPVAFWCNPISGHNTLYWYLQNLGQGPELLIRYENEEAVDDSQLPKDRFSAERLKGVDSTLKIQPAELGDSAVYLCASSRGRHTEAFFGQGTRLTVV.

The rearrangement links TRBV5-4 to TRBJ2-7; TRBD1 matches 7 bases. Trimming took 4 bases from V and 7 from J; bases not matched to a gene: 8. Germline lookup yields CDR1 SGHNT and CDR2 YYREEE (reference sequence). The CDR3 runs to 13 residues. CDR3 sequence reads: CASSHPDRQEQYF. The CDR3 region has the DNA TGTGCCAGCAGCCATCCGGACAGGCAAGAGCAGTACTTC.

The genes are TRBV24-1 and TRBJ1-2; D gene unclear. The CDR3 runs to 11 residues. Germline values: CDR1 KGHDR, CDR2 SFDVKD. Trimming pared 5 bases from V and 8 bases from J, leaving 8 bases between. The CDR3 reads CATSGRGGYTF. CDR3 bases: TGTGCCACCAGTGGGAGAGGGGGCTACACCTTC.

This rearrangement joins TRBV6-5 to TRBJ2-3, with 8 bases identical to TRBD1. Germline CDR1 reads MNHEY; CDR2 reads SVGAGI. V lost 4 bases to trimming and J lost 0 bases; unmatched junction nucleotides: 3. The CDR3 has 15 residues. CDR3 coding DNA: TGTGCCAGCAGTTCGGGACAGGCGAGCACAGATACGCAGTATTTT. Its translation is CASSSGQASTDTQYF.

This clone was seen a few times. The chain carries TRBV9 and TRBJ2-7; a weak D match, TRBD2 (7 bases). Trimming pared 1 base from V and 3 bases from J, leaving 17 bases between. CDR1 and CDR2 from the germline V gene are SGDLS and YYNGEE. The CDR3 consists of 16 residues. The CDR3 DNA reads TGTGCCAGCAGCGTATCCCAGGGGCGGGGGATCTACGAGCAGTACTTC. Protein product: CASSVSQGRGIYEQYF.

This clone was observed a single time. V gene TRBV9 combines with J gene TRBJ2-1; 14 bases are a match to TRBD2. V gave up 4 bases and J gave up 5 bases; unmatched junction bases: 2. This CDR3 spans 15 amino acids. Looked up from germline, CDR1 is SGDLS and CDR2 is YYNGEE. The CDR3 nucleotides are TGTGCCAGCAGCCGGACTAGCGGGAGGAACAATGAGCAGTTCTTC. Translation: CASSRTSGRNNEQFF. Full variable domain (remainder filled in from reference TRBV9 and TRBJ2-1): DSGVTQTPKHLITATGQRVTLRCSPRSGDLSVYWYQQSLDQGLQFLIQYYNGEERAKGNILERFSAQQFPDLHSELNLSSLELGDSALYFCASSRTSGRNNEQFFGPGTRLTVL.

V is TRBV28 and J is TRBJ1-2; TRBD1 matches at 9 bases. The V segment lost 5 bases and the J segment 8 bases; nucleotides outside the gene matches: 6. CDR1 MDHEN and CDR2 SYDVKM come from the germline V gene. The CDR3 sequence is 13 residues long. CDR3 region: CASSTGQGIGYTF. The CDR3 DNA reads as TGTGCCAGCAGTACGGGACAGGGAATCGGCTACACCTTC.

With regard to this clone: Sequence at one end of the junction differs from germline and may be a read error. The CDR3 reads CASSPPGLSFNEQFF. In DNA form, the CDR3 reads TGTGCCAGCTCACCCCCGGGACTTTCCTTCAATGAGCAGTTCTTC. This chain links TRBV18 with TRBJ2-1; D perhaps matches TRBD2 (6 bases). The CDR3 runs to 15 residues. Germline values: CDR1 KGHSH, CDR2 LQKENI.

The chain uses TRBV24-1 and TRBJ2-2; 7 bases line up with TRBD1. The junction had 4 bases not matched to a gene; V was cut back by 4 bases and J by 3 bases. CDR1 is KGHDR, CDR2 SFDVKD, per germline. The CDR3 spans 15 residues. CDR3 protein: CATSERTGYTGELFF. CDR3 bases: TGTGCCACCAGTGAACGGACAGGTTACACCGGGGAGCTGTTTTTT.

This chain joins TRBV14 and TRBJ2-7, with D perhaps TRBD2 (5 bases). Looked up from germline, CDR1 is SGHDN and CDR2 is FVKESK. Trimming stripped 1 base from V and 3 bases from J, with 7 bases between. The CDR3 is 13 residues long. CDR3 DNA sequence: TGTGCCAGCAGCCAAGGGGGAGTCTACGAGCAGTACTTC. It specifies CASSQGGVYEQYF.

The chain links TRBV15 to TRBJ2-7; D unresolved. The CDR3 extends over 17 amino acids. CDR1 and CDR2 (germline): LNHNV, YYDKDF (reference sequence). V dropped 0 bases and J dropped 3 bases, with 18 bases sitting between them. CDR3: CATSRDFHPGGYYEQYF. In DNA, the CDR3 is TGTGCCACCAGCAGAGATTTTCACCCCGGCGGTTACTACGAGCAGTACTTC.

The rearrangement uses TRBV24-1 and TRBJ2-1; TRBD2 matches at 7 bases. This CDR3 spans 13 amino acids. Trimming cost V 4 bases and J 10 bases; bases outside gene matches: 6. In germline, CDR1 is KGHDR, CDR2 SFDVKD. The CDR3 reads CATSDLPGGEQFF. The CDR3 DNA reads as TGTGCCACCAGTGACCTCCCCGGGGGGGAGCAGTTCTTC.